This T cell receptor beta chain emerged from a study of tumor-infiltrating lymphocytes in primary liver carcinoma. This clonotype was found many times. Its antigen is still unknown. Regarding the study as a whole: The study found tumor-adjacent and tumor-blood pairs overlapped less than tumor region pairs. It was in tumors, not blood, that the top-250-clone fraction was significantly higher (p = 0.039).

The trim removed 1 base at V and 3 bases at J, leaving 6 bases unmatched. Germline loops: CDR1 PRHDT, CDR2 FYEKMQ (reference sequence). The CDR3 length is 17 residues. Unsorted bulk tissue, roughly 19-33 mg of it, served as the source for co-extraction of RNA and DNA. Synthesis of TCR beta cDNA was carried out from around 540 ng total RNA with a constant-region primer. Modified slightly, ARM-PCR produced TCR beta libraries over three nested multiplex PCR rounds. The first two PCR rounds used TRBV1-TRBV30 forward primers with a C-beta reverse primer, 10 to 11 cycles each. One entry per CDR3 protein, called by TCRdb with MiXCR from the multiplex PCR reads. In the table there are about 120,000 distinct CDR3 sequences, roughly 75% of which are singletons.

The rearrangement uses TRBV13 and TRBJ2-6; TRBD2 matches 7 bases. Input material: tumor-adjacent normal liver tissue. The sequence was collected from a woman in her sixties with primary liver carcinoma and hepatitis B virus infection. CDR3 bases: TGTGCCAGCAGCTTAGTGGGGGGACTAAGTGGGGCCAACGTCCTGACTTTC. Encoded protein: CASSLVGGLSGANVLTF.